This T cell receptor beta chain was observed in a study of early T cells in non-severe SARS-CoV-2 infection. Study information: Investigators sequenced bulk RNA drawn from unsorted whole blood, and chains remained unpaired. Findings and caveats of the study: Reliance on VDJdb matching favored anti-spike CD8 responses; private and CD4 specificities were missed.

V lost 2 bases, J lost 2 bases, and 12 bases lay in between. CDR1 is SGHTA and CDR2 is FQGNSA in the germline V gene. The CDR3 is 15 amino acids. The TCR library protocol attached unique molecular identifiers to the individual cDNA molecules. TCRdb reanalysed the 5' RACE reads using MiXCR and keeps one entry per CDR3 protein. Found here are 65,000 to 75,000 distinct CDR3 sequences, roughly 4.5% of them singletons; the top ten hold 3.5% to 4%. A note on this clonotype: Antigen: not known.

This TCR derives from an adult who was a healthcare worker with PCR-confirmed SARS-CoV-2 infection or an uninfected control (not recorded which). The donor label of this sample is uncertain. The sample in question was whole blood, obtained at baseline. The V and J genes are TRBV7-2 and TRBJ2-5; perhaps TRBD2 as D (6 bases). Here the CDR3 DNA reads TGTGCCAGCAGCTTACCGAGCGGGTTACAAGAGACCCAGTACTTC. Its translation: CASSLPSGLQETQYF.